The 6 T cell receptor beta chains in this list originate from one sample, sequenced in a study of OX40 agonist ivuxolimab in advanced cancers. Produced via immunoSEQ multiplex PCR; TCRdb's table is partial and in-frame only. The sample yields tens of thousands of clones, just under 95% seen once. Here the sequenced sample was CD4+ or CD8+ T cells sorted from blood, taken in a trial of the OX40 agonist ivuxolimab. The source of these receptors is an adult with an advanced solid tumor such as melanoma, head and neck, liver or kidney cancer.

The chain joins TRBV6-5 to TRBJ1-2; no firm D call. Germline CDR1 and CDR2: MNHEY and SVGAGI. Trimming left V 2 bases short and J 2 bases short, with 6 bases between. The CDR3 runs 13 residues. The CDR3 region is CASSYPGNYGYTF. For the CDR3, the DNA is TGTGCCAGCAGTTACCCGGGAAACTATGGCTACACCTTC.

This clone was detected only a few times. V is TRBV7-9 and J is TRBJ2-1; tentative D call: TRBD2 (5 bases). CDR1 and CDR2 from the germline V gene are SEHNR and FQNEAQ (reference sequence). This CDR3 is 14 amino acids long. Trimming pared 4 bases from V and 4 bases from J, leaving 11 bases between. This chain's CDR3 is CASSSLERYNEQFF. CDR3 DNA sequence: TGTGCCAGCAGCTCCCTGGAGCGGTACAATGAGCAGTTCTTC.

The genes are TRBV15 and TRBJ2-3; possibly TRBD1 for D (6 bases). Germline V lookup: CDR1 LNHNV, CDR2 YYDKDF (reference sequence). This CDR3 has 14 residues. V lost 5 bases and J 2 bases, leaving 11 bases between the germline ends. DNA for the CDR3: TGTGCCACCAGCGGAGGACAGTTCACAGATACGCAGTATTTT. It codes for CATSGGQFTDTQYF.

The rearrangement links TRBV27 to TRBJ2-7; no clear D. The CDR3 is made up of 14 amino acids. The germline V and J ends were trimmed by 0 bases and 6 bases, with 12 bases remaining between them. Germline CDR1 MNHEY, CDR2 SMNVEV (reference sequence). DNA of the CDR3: TGTGCCAGCAGTTTATCCCCTCCACGTGGCGAGCAGTACTTC. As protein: CASSLSPPRGEQYF.

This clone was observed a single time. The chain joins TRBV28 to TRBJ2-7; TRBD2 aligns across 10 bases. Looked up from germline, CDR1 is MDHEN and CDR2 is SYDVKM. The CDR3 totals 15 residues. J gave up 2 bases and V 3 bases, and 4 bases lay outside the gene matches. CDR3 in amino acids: CASSFELAGAYEQYF. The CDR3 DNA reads TGTGCCAGCAGTTTTGAGCTAGCGGGAGCCTACGAGCAGTACTTC.

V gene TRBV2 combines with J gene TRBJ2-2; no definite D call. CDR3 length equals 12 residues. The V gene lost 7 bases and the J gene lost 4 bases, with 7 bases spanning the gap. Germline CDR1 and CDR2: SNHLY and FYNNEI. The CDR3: CASKQLTGELFF. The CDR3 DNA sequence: TGTGCCAGCAAACAGCTCACCGGGGAGCTGTTTTTT. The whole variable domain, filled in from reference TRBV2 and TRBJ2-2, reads EPEVTQTPSHQVTQMGQEVILRCVPISNHLYFYWYRQILGQKVEFLVSFYNNEISEKSEIFDDQFSVERPDGSNFTLKIRSTKLEDSAMYFCASKQLTGELFFGEGSRLTVL.